These 28 T cell receptor beta chains share one sample of origin, sequenced in a study of T cells in Graves' hyperthyroidism and ophthalmopathy. The TCR beta CDR3 regions underwent amplification using RNA transcripts as the source. The TCR CDR3 was amplified in a first-round RT-PCR using the HTBI primer set. From the multiplex PCR reads, TCRdb called clonotypes with MiXCR, one entry per CDR3 protein. The table records hundreds of thousands of distinct CDR3 sequences, around 20% of them present only once. The sample comprised blood. These receptors all stem from a man in his forties or fifties with Graves' ophthalmopathy.

This clonotype was counted many times. The chain links TRBV5-5 to TRBJ1-4; no clear D gene. The V gene's germline CDR1 is SGHKS and CDR2 YYEKEE (reference sequence). This CDR3 is built from 13 residues. V lost 1 base and J 8 bases, leaving 9 bases between the germline ends. Here the CDR3 reads CASSLPGSEKLFF. The CDR3 nucleotides read TGTGCCAGCAGCTTGCCCGGGTCCGAAAAACTGTTTTTT.

The chain joins TRBV5-1 to TRBJ2-3; D not resolved. Trimming shortened V by 4 bases and J by 0 bases, and 18 bases separated the two germline ends. Germline V gene lookup returns CDR1 SGHRS and CDR2 YFSETQ. The CDR3 is 17 residues long. The CDR3 loop reads CASSDPRSTSSTDTQYF. DNA for the CDR3: TGCGCCAGCAGCGATCCACGGTCTACCTCTAGCACAGATACGCAGTATTTT. Full variable domain (outside the CDR3, taken from reference TRBV5-1 and TRBJ2-3): KAGVTQTPRYLIKTRGQQVTLSCSPISGHRSVSWYQQTPGQGLQFLFEYFSETQRNKGNFPGRFSGRQFSNSRSEMNVSTLELGDSALYLCASSDPRSTSSTDTQYFGPGTRLTVL.

As concerns this clonotype: At one end, the junction sequence differs from germline, possibly due to a read error. The chain couples TRBV9 to TRBJ1-4; D may be TRBD1 (5 bases). The CDR3 covers 15 residues. From germline, CDR1 is SGDLS and CDR2 YYNGEE. The CDR3 loop reads CASGNAGIANEQLFF. For the CDR3, the DNA is TGTGCCAGCGGTAACGCAGGGATCGCTAATGAACAACTGTTTTTT.

This clonotype is a singleton in its sample. A read error is possible here, since a much larger clone lies one base away. The rearrangement uses TRBV2 and TRBJ2-3; 9 positions agree with TRBD2. V shed 8 bases, J shed 2 bases, and the junction held 5 bases outside the gene matches. The CDR3 loop spans 14 amino acids. Germline-derived CDR1 and CDR2 are SNHLY and FYNNEI. CDR3 DNA: TGTGCCAGCCGAGTAGCGGGAGACACAGATACGCAGTATTTT. Its protein is CASRVAGDTDTQYF.

The J gene is TRBJ2-1, the V gene TRBV20-1; D gene unclear. The germline V gene encodes CDR1 DFQATT and CDR2 SNEGSKA (reference sequence). V lost 5 bases, J lost 2 bases, and 4 bases lay in between. This CDR3 has 11 residues. CDR3 nucleotide sequence: TGCAGTGCTTACCCCTACAATGAGCAGTTCTTC. Encoded protein: CSAYPYNEQFF.

This clonotype was picked up a small number of times. This sequence joins TRBV12-3 or TRBV12-4 and TRBJ2-7; 12 bases map to TRBD2. This CDR3 spans 14 amino acids. Trimming cost V 6 bases and J 5 bases; bases outside gene matches: 5. The CDR3 here is CASRPSGRAHEQYF. For the CDR3, the DNA is TGTGCCAGCAGGCCTAGCGGGAGGGCCCACGAGCAGTACTTC.

J is TRBJ2-1 and V is TRBV11-2, with TRBD2 matching over 8 bases. The CDR3 has 12 residues. The V gene's germline CDR1 is SGHAT and CDR2 FQNNGV. Unmatched junction bases numbered 4, after V lost 7 bases and J lost 8 bases. Written as DNA, the CDR3 is TGTGCCAGCACGGGACTAGTCGATGAGCAGTTCTTC. It encodes CASTGLVDEQFF.

Many counts were recorded for this clonotype. A read error may account for a junction end that differs from germline. V and J are TRBV5-1 and TRBJ2-3; D is perhaps TRBD2 (5 bases). The CDR3 runs 14 residues. The germline V gene encodes CDR1 SGHRS and CDR2 YFSETQ. The CDR3 DNA sequence: TGTGCCAGCAGCTTTCGAGGGAGCACAGATACGCAGTATTTT. Translating gives CASSFRGSTDTQYF.

The genes are TRBV6-1 and TRBJ1-2, with D unclear. The V and J ends lost 5 bases and 8 bases respectively, with 9 bases between them. CDR1 is MNHNS and CDR2 is SASEGT in the germline V gene. The CDR3 extends over 11 amino acids. The CDR3 reads CASSPLGGYTF. The CDR3 DNA follows: TGTGCCAGCAGTCCACTGGGGGGCTACACCTTC.

This clonotype was counted at least ten times. The chain couples TRBV6-1 to TRBJ2-7, with TRBD2 matching over 9 bases. The V gene's germline CDR1 is MNHNS and CDR2 SASEGT. The trim removed 4 bases at V and 1 base at J, leaving 2 bases unmatched. The CDR3 is made up of 14 amino acids. The CDR3: CASSGSGGSYEQYF. The CDR3, as DNA: TGTGCCAGCAGTGGTAGCGGGGGATCCTACGAGCAGTACTTC.

There are many counts of this clonotype. V gene TRBV6-1 combines with J gene TRBJ1-2; possibly TRBD1 for D (5 bases). V was cut by 0 bases and J by 8 bases, with 10 bases left in between. Germline CDR1 and CDR2: MNHNS and SASEGT. This CDR3 is built from 13 residues. CDR3 DNA: TGTGCCAGCAGTGAAGCACCAGGGTTAGGCTACACCTTC. It specifies CASSEAPGLGYTF.

This clonotype was picked up a small number of times. The chain combines TRBV6-2 or TRBV6-3 with TRBJ2-7, with 10 bases matching TRBD1. V was clipped by 7 bases and J by 1 base; unmatched bases: 7. The germline V gene encodes CDR1 MNHEY and CDR2 SVGEGT. The CDR3 contains 15 residues. DNA for the CDR3: TGTGCCAGCACCCCGGGACAGGGGTATTCCTACGAGCAGTACTTC. The encoded protein is CASTPGQGYSYEQYF.

This clonotype was counted many times. The rearrangement joins TRBV12-3 or TRBV12-4 to TRBJ1-2; 11 bases line up with TRBD1. There are 17 residues in the CDR3. V trimming: 7 bases; J trimming: 5 bases; junction bases outside the gene matches: 15. The DNA of the CDR3 is TGTGCCAGCACTCCCTGGACAGGGGGCCTACAAAATTATGGCTACACCTTC. Translation: CASTPWTGGLQNYGYTF.

This clonotype was seen many times. The CDR3 protein is CASSPGVAGGPGLNEQFF. Here the CDR3 DNA reads TGTGCCAGCAGCCCCGGGGTAGCGGGGGGGCCCGGTTTGAATGAGCAGTTCTTC. V usage is TRBV11-2 and J usage is TRBJ2-1; TRBD2 matches at 11 bases. This CDR3 has 18 amino acids. J was trimmed by 7 bases and V by 5 bases; bases with no gene match: 16. Germline loops: CDR1 SGHAT, CDR2 FQNNGV.

This clonotype was observed a handful of times. The V call is TRBV20-1, the J call TRBJ2-1; 10 bases fit TRBD2. This CDR3 is 16 amino acids long. The V gene's germline CDR1 is DFQATT and CDR2 SNEGSKA (reference sequence). V shed 0 bases and J 7 bases; nucleotides not matched to a gene: 9. CDR3: CSARDQLAGVNNEQFF. The DNA of the CDR3 is TGCAGTGCTAGAGATCAGCTAGCGGGAGTTAATAATGAGCAGTTCTTC.

This sequence joins TRBV9 and TRBJ2-3; 9 nucleotides align to TRBD2. The CDR3 is made up of 16 amino acids. Germline-derived CDR1 and CDR2 are SGDLS and YYNGEE. The V gene end was trimmed by 3 bases and the J gene end by 5 bases; junction bases not matched to a gene: 10. CDR3: CASSAPGTSYIDTQYF. In DNA form, the CDR3 reads TGTGCCAGCAGCGCCCCCGGGACTAGCTATATAGATACGCAGTATTTT.

This clonotype was counted between two and nine times. The chain is built from TRBV11-3 and TRBJ1-1, with D maybe TRBD1 (6 bases). The CDR3 spans 14 residues. From germline, CDR1 is SGHNT and CDR2 YENEEA. V lost 7 bases, J lost 0 bases, and 12 bases lay in between. The CDR3 loop reads CASIRGGVNTEAFF. CDR3 DNA sequence: TGTGCCAGCATCAGAGGGGGGGTGAACACTGAAGCTTTCTTT. The whole variable domain, remainder taken from reference TRBV11-3 and TRBJ1-1, is EAGVVQSPRYKIIEKKQPVAFWCNPISGHNTLYWYLQNLGQGPELLIRYENEEAVDDSQLPKDRFSAERLKGVDSTLKIQPAELGDSAVYLCASIRGGVNTEAFFGQGTRLTVV.

This clonotype was seen a few times. One junction end does not reproduce the germline sequence, and a read error may be involved. The chain couples TRBV30 to TRBJ1-1; D is possibly TRBD1 (5 bases). The CDR3 spans 15 residues. Germline V gene sequence: CDR1 GTSNPN, CDR2 SVGIG (reference sequence). The CDR3 spells CAWRRGADTNTVAFF. The CDR3 nucleotides are TGTGCCTGGAGGAGAGGGGCAGACACGAACACTGTAGCTTTCTTT.

This clonotype was observed at least ten times. This sequence joins TRBV28 and TRBJ1-1; D is undetermined. Between the trimmed V and J ends, which lost 8 bases and 0 bases, there was a span of 19 bases. The CDR3 length is 16 residues. Germline CDR1 reads MDHEN; CDR2 reads SYDVKM. DNA of the CDR3: TGTGCCAGCTCTAGCCGCCTAATTACCATGAACACTGAAGCTTTCTTT. It is translated as CASSSRLITMNTEAFF.

This clonotype was picked up many times. This sequence joins TRBV27 and TRBJ2-7; 9 bases agree with TRBD2. V lost 0 bases to trimming and J lost 0 bases; unmatched junction nucleotides: 3. CDR1 is MNHEY, CDR2 SMNVEV, per germline (reference sequence). The CDR3 runs to 16 residues. The CDR3 DNA reads as TGTGCCAGCAGTTTATCTAGCGGGGGTTTCTCCTACGAGCAGTACTTC. Translated: CASSLSSGGFSYEQYF.

The chain couples TRBV27 to TRBJ2-7; possible D gene TRBD2, 5 bases. There are 14 residues in the CDR3. In germline, CDR1 is MNHEY, CDR2 SMNVEV (reference sequence). CDR3 sequence reads: CDLCWRATYYEQYF. The DNA of the CDR3 is TGTGACCTCTGTTGGCGGGCGACTTACTACGAGCAGTACTTC.

Ten or more counts support this clonotype. The chain has TRBV5-1 and TRBJ2-7; 7 bases are a match to TRBD1. The CDR3 extends over 15 amino acids. Germline V gene data show CDR1 as SGHRS and CDR2 as YFSETQ. V lost 0 bases, J lost 4 bases, and 7 bases stayed unmatched. The CDR3, as DNA: TGCGCCAGCAGCTTGGCTCCCGGGACAGATTACGAGCAGTACTTC. Its protein is CASSLAPGTDYEQYF.

The chain recombines TRBV6-1 with TRBJ1-2; D remains unclear. Trimming left V 7 bases short and J 1 base short, with 16 bases between. The CDR3 consists of 15 residues. The germline V gene has CDR1 MNHNS and CDR2 SASEGT. The chain's CDR3 is CASIGRAVLNYGYTF. As DNA, the CDR3 is TGTGCCAGCATTGGAAGGGCGGTTCTTAACTATGGCTACACCTTC.

This chain connects TRBV5-1 to TRBJ2-3; D remains ambiguous. Germline assignment: CDR1 SGHRS and CDR2 YFSETQ. The CDR3 spans 12 residues. V gave up 2 bases and J gave up 6 bases, with 7 bases separating them. The CDR3 loop reads CASSFEGDTQYF. The DNA of the CDR3 is TGCGCCAGCAGCTTCGAAGGGGATACGCAGTATTTT.

This clonotype was detected only once. The chain uses TRBV6-1 and TRBJ2-2, with D possibly TRBD1 on 6 matching bases. The CDR3 runs to 14 residues. V lost 6 bases and J lost 6, with 14 bases in between. The germline V gene encodes CDR1 MNHNS and CDR2 SASEGT. The DNA for the CDR3 is TGTGCCAGCAGCCCCCGACAGGTTCCCGGGGAGCTGTTTTTT. It codes for CASSPRQVPGELFF.

This clonotype was seen many times. The chain recombines TRBV7-9 with TRBJ2-2; D gene unclear. Germline lookup yields CDR1 SEHNR and CDR2 FQNEAQ (reference sequence). Trimming removed 0 bases from V and 4 bases from J, with 9 bases in between. This CDR3 region has 15 residues. The CDR3 reads CASSLATSSTGELFF. CDR3 sequence (DNA): TGTGCCAGCAGCTTAGCCACGTCAAGCACCGGGGAGCTGTTTTTT.

This clonotype came up many times. V is TRBV2 and J is TRBJ1-2; possibly TRBD1 for D (6 bases). Germline CDR1 is SNHLY and CDR2 is FYNNEI. With 2 bases removed from V and 7 bases from J, the gap between germline ends came to 11 bases. The CDR3 covers 13 residues. CDR3 residues: CASSEQTGFGYTF. CDR3 DNA sequence: TGTGCCAGCAGTGAACAAACAGGGTTTGGCTACACCTTC. The full variable domain, with the rest looked up from reference TRBV2 and TRBJ1-2, is EPEVTQTPSHQVTQMGQEVILRCVPISNHLYFYWYRQILGQKVEFLVSFYNNEISEKSEIFDDQFSVERPDGSNFTLKIRSTKLEDSAMYFCASSEQTGFGYTFGSGTRLTVV.

This clonotype was seen repeatedly, ten times or more. CDR3 bases: TGTGCCAGCAGTCCCTCAGCGGGACTAGCGGCGCCCGAGCAGTACTTC. This translates into CASSPSAGLAAPEQYF. This sequence joins TRBV12-3 or TRBV12-4 and TRBJ2-7; TRBD2 matches 11 bases. The trim removed 5 bases at V and 6 bases at J, leaving 12 bases unmatched. This CDR3 is 16 amino acids long.